This T cell receptor (beta chain) was captured by sequencing in a study of blood T cell repertoires in COVID-19. Trimming pared 2 bases from V and 9 bases from J, leaving 15 bases between. CDR1 and CDR2 (germline): SGDLS, YYNGEE. This CDR3 is built from 14 residues. Methods used by the authors: The assay estimated nucleated cells by amplifying reference gene primers. Assay: immunoSEQ multiplex PCR; the TCRdb copy retains only in-frame clones and omits some. That table gives V, J and clone size, and the DNA gave D and trimming. Of under 300,000 clones in the sample, 89% were seen once. The sequenced sample consisted of peripheral blood. The rearrangement links TRBV9 to TRBJ1-5; weak D call: TRBD1 (5 bases). The clonotype originates from a middle-aged woman who had recovered from COVID-19. The CDR3 is CASSVGGGNRPQHF. DNA of the CDR3: TGTGCCAGCAGCGTGGGGGGGGGTAACCGGCCCCAGCATTTT.